A selection of T cell receptor beta chains follows, all from one sample in a study of post-analysis software for immune sequencing data. TCRdb re-analysed the PCR reads in MiXCR, keeping a single row per CDR3 protein. The sample lists 750,000 to 950,000 distinct CDR3 sequences; approximately 50% were seen once. Material for sequencing was blood. These receptors all stem from a girl between 5 and 17 years old with multiple sclerosis. Each CDR3 is given with its conserved first and last residue. D genes are given only for firm matches. The size field is filled for only some rows; it gives once, few, many or a size class.

v_call,clone_size,d_call,j_call,cdr3_length,cdr3_nt,cdr3_aa
TRBV20-1,NA,TRBD1,TRBJ1-1,14,TGCAGTGCTAGAAAACAGGGGGGGCTGACTGAAGCTTTCTTT,CSARKQGGLTEAFF
TRBV15,NA,TRBD1,TRBJ2-6,13,TGTGCCACCAGCAGAGGGGACAGGGTGGTCCTGACTTTC,CATSRGDRVVLTF
TRBV12-3/TRBV12-4,NA,NA,TRBJ2-3,18,TGTGCCAGCAGTTTCTCCCGGGCCCCGACAGTGTACACAGATACGCAGTATTTT,CASSFSRAPTVYTDTQYF
TRBV3-1,NA,TRBD2,TRBJ2-7,14,TGTGCCAGCAGCCATGCCGGACTAGCGTACGAGCAGTACTTC,CASSHAGLAYEQYF
TRBV12-5,NA,NA,TRBJ2-7,12,TGTGCTAGTGGTTTGGTATCCGGGGAGCAGTACTTC,CASGLVSGEQYF
TRBV12-5,NA,NA,TRBJ2-6,14,TGTGCTAGTGGTTCGGTGGCTGGGGCCAACGTCCTGACTTTC,CASGSVAGANVLTF
TRBV11-2,NA,TRBD1,TRBJ2-4,19,TGTGCCAGCAGCTCATACGGACTCATCCTGAGACAGGGGGAAAACATTCAGTACTTC,CASSSYGLILRQGENIQYF
TRBV15,NA,NA,TRBJ2-7,14,TGTGCCACCAGCAGAGACAGGGTTGACTACGAGCAGTACTTC,CATSRDRVDYEQYF
TRBV20-1,NA,NA,TRBJ1-6,14,TGCAGTGCTAGTGCGGGGATGCCAAATTCACCCCTCCACTTT,CSASAGMPNSPLHF
TRBV7-9,NA,TRBD2,TRBJ2-1,17,TGTGCCAGCAGCTTACGTGCTAGCGGGGAGAACTACAATGAGCAGTTCTTC,CASSLRASGENYNEQFF
TRBV12-3/TRBV12-4,few,NA,TRBJ1-2,13,TGTGCCAGCAGTTTAAAACGGATCGGGGGCTACACCTTC,CASSLKRIGGYTF
TRBV4-2,NA,TRBD1,TRBJ2-3,16,TGTGCCAGCAGCCCATACCGCACTACAGGGGGAGATACGCAGTATTTT,CASSPYRTTGGDTQYF
TRBV12-3/TRBV12-4,NA,NA,TRBJ2-3,13,TGTGCCAGCAGTGGGGAATTCACAGATACGCAGTATTTT,CASSGEFTDTQYF
TRBV7-8,NA,TRBD2,TRBJ2-3,17,TGTGCCAGCAGCTTAGCCGGGACTAGCGGGGGCACAGATACGCAGTATTTT,CASSLAGTSGGTDTQYF
TRBV27,NA,TRBD1,TRBJ1-5,15,TGTGCCAGCAGTGACGGACAGGGCTCCAATCAGCCCCAGCATTTT,CASSDGQGSNQPQHF
TRBV12-3/TRBV12-4,NA,NA,TRBJ1-5,13,TGTGCCAGCAGTCCGTACCCCATGGAGCCCCAGCATTTT,CASSPYPMEPQHF
TRBV7-3,NA,TRBD1,TRBJ2-3,16,TGTGCCAGCAGCAGTTCCCCCGGGACAGGGACAGATACGCAGTATTTT,CASSSSPGTGTDTQYF
TRBV20-1,few,NA,TRBJ2-7,15,TGCAGTGCTAAGACGGAACTACAAAGCTCCTACGAGCAGTACTTC,CSAKTELQSSYEQYF
TRBV5-1,NA,NA,TRBJ2-7,16,TGCGCCAGCAGCTTGGATAGGACTTTGGGCACCTACGAGCAGTACTTC,CASSLDRTLGTYEQYF
TRBV29-1,NA,NA,TRBJ2-3,13,TGCAGCTCTTGGGACCTGAGCACAGATACGCAGTATTTT,CSSWDLSTDTQYF
TRBV12-5,NA,NA,TRBJ2-6,16,TGTGCTAGTGCAGGGGCTGGGCTCTCTGGGGCCAACGTCCTGACTTTC,CASAGAGLSGANVLTF
TRBV12-3/TRBV12-4,many,NA,TRBJ2-7,14,TGTGCCAGCAGTCCTAGGACGGGTACCTACGAGCAGTACTTC,CASSPRTGTYEQYF
TRBV20-1,NA,TRBD2,TRBJ2-3,16,TGCAGTGGAATAGCGGGGGCCCGAACAAGCACAGATACGCAGTATTTT,CSGIAGARTSTDTQYF
TRBV5-4,NA,TRBD1,TRBJ2-2,18,TGTGCCAGCAGCTTGGGAGCCGGGACAGGGGCGAACACCGGGGAGCTGTTTTTT,CASSLGAGTGANTGELFF
TRBV10-3,NA,TRBD2,TRBJ2-7,15,TGTGCCATCAGTGAATTAGCGGGTAACTCCTACGAGCAGTACTTC,CAISELAGNSYEQYF
TRBV20-1,few,NA,TRBJ2-5,10,TGCAGTGCCGCTCGAGAGACCCAGTACTTC,CSAARETQYF
TRBV5-1,NA,NA,TRBJ2-2,15,TGCGCCAGTCGGACCGGGACGGAATACACCGGGGAGCTGTTTTTT,CASRTGTEYTGELFF
TRBV3-1,once,NA,TRBJ1-2,13,TGTGCCAGCAGCCTAGGGCTCGGGGGTGGCTACACCTTC,CASSLGLGGGYTF
TRBV7-2,NA,NA,TRBJ2-5,15,TGTGCCAGCAGCTTACGGGCTAGCCACCAAGAGACCCAGTACTTC,CASSLRASHQETQYF
TRBV7-8,NA,NA,TRBJ1-1,13,TGTGCCAGCATCAGGCCCGGGGGGACTGAAGCTTTCTTT,CASIRPGGTEAFF
TRBV20-1,NA,TRBD1,TRBJ2-1,15,TGCAGTGCTGAACGCTCAGGGGGCGACTACAATGAGCAGTTCTTC,CSAERSGGDYNEQFF
TRBV15,few,NA,TRBJ1-1,13,TGTGCCACCAGAGCCGGACGGAACACTGAAGCTTTCTTT,CATRAGRNTEAFF
TRBV5-1,few,NA,TRBJ2-3,14,TGCGCCAGCGCCGGGAGCAAGACCACAGATACGCAGTATTTT,CASAGSKTTDTQYF
TRBV4-1,NA,NA,TRBJ2-7,15,TGCGCCAGCAGCCAAAGCGCACAGGTCCCCTACGAGCAGTACTTC,CASSQSAQVPYEQYF
TRBV20-1,NA,NA,TRBJ2-1,14,TGCAGTGCTAGATCGGCGGTTGGGCACAATGAGCAGTTCTTC,CSARSAVGHNEQFF
TRBV5-1,NA,NA,TRBJ1-2,17,TGCGCCAGCAGCTTGTGGACCCAGGGGAGGATAAACTATGGCTACACCTTC,CASSLWTQGRINYGYTF
TRBV12-3/TRBV12-4,NA,TRBD1,TRBJ1-1,14,TGTGCCAGCAGTTCCTCGACAGGGAGGACTGAAGCTTTCTTT,CASSSSTGRTEAFF
TRBV29-1,NA,NA,TRBJ1-1,12,TGCAGCGGTGTCTGGGGGAACGCTGAAGCTTTCTTT,CSGVWGNAEAFF
TRBV11-2,NA,NA,TRBJ1-1,12,TGTGCCAGCCGCTGGGGGAACACTGAAGCTTTCTTT,CASRWGNTEAFF
TRBV29-1,NA,NA,TRBJ2-7,13,TGCAGCGTTATCGACGGGACAACCTACGAGCAGTACTTC,CSVIDGTTYEQYF
TRBV7-7,NA,TRBD2,TRBJ2-5,16,TGTGCTAGCAGCTCCGGGACTAGCGGGAGACAAGAGACCCAGTACTTC,CASSSGTSGRQETQYF
TRBV10-3,few,TRBD2,TRBJ2-3,15,TGTGCCATCAGTGACGACGGGGGGAGGCCAGATACGCAGTATTTT,CAISDDGGRPDTQYF
TRBV10-3,NA,NA,TRBJ1-2,18,TGTGCCATCAGTGAGTCTGTAGTCCGGAGGGGAAATAACTATGGCTACACCTTC,CAISESVVRRGNNYGYTF
TRBV12-5,few,NA,TRBJ1-6,18,TGTGCTAGTGGTTTGCCCCCGGACAGACGCTCCTATAATTCACCCCTCCACTTT,CASGLPPDRRSYNSPLHF
TRBV5-5,NA,NA,TRBJ1-1,13,TGTGCCAGCAGCTTAGGGGCAGCGGCCGGAGCTTTCTTT,CASSLGAAAGAFF
TRBV20-1,few,NA,TRBJ2-3,13,TGCAGTGCCTTTAATCGGGACCCCGATACGCAGTATTTT,CSAFNRDPDTQYF
TRBV2,once,NA,TRBJ2-5,12,TGTGCCAGCCGGGCGAACCAAGAGACCCAGTACTTC,CASRANQETQYF
TRBV7-9,NA,TRBD1,TRBJ1-2,17,TGTGCCAGCAGCCCCCTCATCACGGACAGGGAGCACTATGGCTACACCTTC,CASSPLITDREHYGYTF
TRBV7-9,once,NA,TRBJ1-5,19,TGTGCCAGCAGCCGCCTCCATCTGATTGATCCTCAGGGAAGCCAGCCCCAGCATTTT,CASSRLHLIDPQGSQPQHF
TRBV10-3,NA,TRBD2,TRBJ2-5,13,TGTGGGACGAGCGGGAGGCTTCTGGAGACCCAGTACTTC,CGTSGRLLETQYF
TRBV12-3/TRBV12-4,NA,NA,TRBJ2-1,16,TGTGCCAGCAGTTTAGTGGTACTAGCCTCCTACAATGAGCAGTTCTTC,CASSLVVLASYNEQFF
TRBV12-3/TRBV12-4,NA,NA,TRBJ2-3,16,TGTGCCAGCAGCCCTACCGCGCGGGCTCGGACAGATACGCAGTATTTT,CASSPTARARTDTQYF
TRBV28,NA,NA,TRBJ2-7,15,TGTGCCAGCAGTTTCCCCCTTGGGAGCTCCTACGAGCAGTACTTC,CASSFPLGSSYEQYF
TRBV29-1,few,TRBD1,TRBJ2-4,14,TGCAGCGTTGAACTGGGACAGGGAAAAAACATTCAGTACTTC,CSVELGQGKNIQYF